Listed here are 27 T cell receptor beta chains from one sample, sequenced in a study of a mutant IDH1 vaccine in newly diagnosed glioma (dated by TCRdb to about 2021). No antigens are known for them. According to the study, the label for this sample's time point signals: week 35, safety follow-up. Each vaccine dose was 300 ug of a 20-mer mutant IDH1 peptide in Montanide, given subcutaneously with topical imiquimod. Library method: the immunoSEQ multiplex PCR assay. Here the immuneACCESS table is served through TCRdb, limited to in-frame sequences with V and J called. Missing clones are a known gap in these copies; in checked studies unresolved V genes cover under half, and the rest lacks a known reason. The sample table holds around 53,000 clones, of which approximately 79% were seen once. The ten largest clones represent approximately 6.7% of the sample. The sample consisted of PBMCs, taken from a glioma patient whose treatment included an IDH1 peptide vaccine. These receptor sequences come from a man aged 35 to 55 with glioma.

The chain uses TRBV2 and TRBJ2-2; tentative D call: TRBD2 (5 bases). CDR1 SNHLY and CDR2 FYNNEI come from the germline V gene. The CDR3 sequence is 16 residues long. Trimming cost V 6 bases and J 2 bases, with 16 bases left between them. CDR3 coding DNA: TGTGCCAGCAGCAGACTAAGCCCCAGCAACACCGGGGAGCTGTTTTTT. It encodes CASSRLSPSNTGELFF.

V is TRBV4-1 and J is TRBJ2-7; 8 bases match TRBD2. The ends lost 1 base at V and 3 bases at J; junction bases unmatched: 5. The CDR3 is made up of 15 amino acids. CDR1 and CDR2 from the germline V gene are MGHRA and YSYEKL. The CDR3 sequence is CASSQVTSGNYEQYF. The CDR3 DNA is TGCGCCAGCAGCCAAGTAACTAGCGGAAACTACGAGCAGTACTTC.

The chain carries TRBV19 and TRBJ1-2, with TRBD1 matching 8 bases. The germline V gene has CDR1 LNHDA and CDR2 SQIVND (reference sequence). This CDR3 is built from 18 residues. The V segment lost 7 bases and the J segment 4 bases; nucleotides outside the gene matches: 20. This CDR3 reads CASKDLGDRGIKGYGYTF. The CDR3 DNA follows: TGTGCCAGTAAAGACTTAGGAGACAGGGGTATAAAGGGCTATGGCTACACCTTC.

The chain joins TRBV5-5 to TRBJ2-1, with 12 nucleotides matching TRBD2. After removal of 4 bases from V and 9 bases from J, the junction contained 5 bases not matched to a gene. Germline V gene lookup returns CDR1 SGHKS and CDR2 YYEKEE (reference sequence). The CDR3 length is 14 residues. CDR3 sequence: CASSRLAGVSEQFF. DNA for the CDR3: TGTGCCAGCAGCAGACTAGCGGGGGTCAGTGAGCAGTTCTTC.

This sequence joins TRBV5-1 and TRBJ2-7; D might be TRBD1 or TRBD2, each matching 6 bases. The CDR3 loop spans 16 amino acids. The germline V gene encodes CDR1 SGHRS and CDR2 YFSETQ. V lost 0 bases, J lost 6 bases, and 19 bases lay in between. CDR3 sequence: CASSLVVGAGDSEQYF. Written as DNA, the CDR3 is TGCGCCAGCAGCTTGGTAGTGGGCGCAGGGGACTCCGAGCAGTACTTC.

The J gene is TRBJ2-3, the V gene TRBV25-1; perhaps TRBD1 as D (6 bases). The V end lost 4 bases, the J end lost 10 bases, and 15 bases lay between the germline ends. The CDR3 sequence is 13 residues long. The germline gives CDR1 MGHDK, CDR2 SYGVNS. CDR3 region: CASSGGGVYAQYF. The CDR3 region has the DNA TGTGCCAGCAGTGGAGGGGGTGTTTATGCGCAGTATTTT.

The rearrangement uses TRBV10-2 and TRBJ1-2; D gene ambiguous. The CDR3 covers 16 residues. V lost 3 bases and J 4 bases, leaving 18 bases between the germline ends. In germline, CDR1 is WSHSY, CDR2 SAAADI. CDR3 DNA sequence: TGCGCCAGCAGTGAAAGCGGAATTCCAGGTCCCTATGGCTACACCTTC. Translation gives CASSESGIPGPYGYTF.

The chain couples TRBV21-1 to TRBJ2-5; TRBD1, the table's D call, lacks a check against the DNA. TRBV21-1 is given as a pseudogene. CDR3 length: 16 amino acids. The CDR3 sequence: CASSKVGYPKWETQYF. As DNA, the CDR3 is TGTGCCAGCAGCAAAGTGGGCTACCCGAAGTGGGAGACCCAGTACTTC.

The rearrangement links TRBV5-1 to TRBJ1-1; D might be TRBD1 (5 bases). Germline CDR1 is SGHRS and CDR2 is YFSETQ. The CDR3 runs to 15 residues. Trimming removed 4 bases at V and 1 base at J, with 14 bases between. The CDR3 region is CASSPPWGENTEAFF. The CDR3 region has the DNA TGCGCCAGCAGCCCCCCGTGGGGGGAGAACACTGAAGCTTTCTTT.

The chain couples TRBV19 to TRBJ1-1; the D is unclear. CDR3 length equals 14 residues. Germline loops: CDR1 LNHDA, CDR2 SQIVND (reference sequence). V was pared by 5 bases and J by 1 base, with 11 bases between. CDR3 region: CASSYRPENTEAFF. In DNA form, the CDR3 reads TGTGCCAGTAGTTACCGACCGGAGAACACTGAAGCTTTCTTT.

The chain uses TRBV2 and TRBJ2-1, with 9 bases fitting TRBD2. CDR3 length equals 16 residues. Germline CDR1 is SNHLY and CDR2 is FYNNEI. The V segment lost 4 bases and the J segment 3 bases; nucleotides outside the gene matches: 7. The CDR3 DNA sequence: TGTGCCAGCAGTGGGGCGAGCGGGGGGAGCTACAATGAGCAGTTCTTC. This encodes CASSGASGGSYNEQFF.

This sequence joins TRBV6-6 and TRBJ1-5, with TRBD1 as a possible D gene (5 bases). The CDR3 has 16 amino acids. CDR1 is MNHNY, CDR2 SVGAGI, per germline (reference sequence). The germline V and J ends were trimmed by 6 bases and 2 bases, with 17 bases remaining between them. In DNA, the CDR3 is TGTGCCAGCAGGGACATGCTCCTGGGAGGCAATCAGCCCCAGCATTTT. Amino acids: CASRDMLLGGNQPQHF.

The chain uses TRBV6-5 and TRBJ1-6; D call uncertain. The CDR3 consists of 13 residues. Trimming removed 7 bases at V and 6 bases at J, with 10 bases between. From germline, CDR1 is MNHEY and CDR2 SVGAGI. The CDR3 region has the DNA TGTGCCAGCACCCGAGGACCTAATTCACCCCTCCACTTT. This gives the protein CASTRGPNSPLHF.

V and J are TRBV29-1 and TRBJ2-5, with 8 bases aligning to TRBD2. This CDR3 contains 12 residues. Germline assignment: CDR1 SQVTM and CDR2 ANQGSEA. The V and J ends lost 3 bases and 7 bases, in that order; junction bases with no gene match: 4. The CDR3 loop is CSVDNGGGTQYF. The CDR3 coding sequence is TGCAGCGTTGATAACGGGGGGGGGACCCAGTACTTC.

This clone was seen a single time. The chain joins TRBV28 to TRBJ1-1; D gene unclear. CDR1 and CDR2 (germline): MDHEN, SYDVKM. The CDR3 runs 13 residues. The V and J ends lost 6 bases and 1 base respectively, with 9 bases between them. CDR3 sequence (DNA): TGTGCCAGCAGAACCGCCCAGAACACTGAAGCTTTCTTT. Amino acids: CASRTAQNTEAFF.

The table lists this clone with a count of one. This chain uses TRBV6-6 with TRBJ1-5; D is possibly TRBD1 (6 bases). The length of the CDR3 is 16 residues. The germline gives CDR1 MNHNY, CDR2 SVGAGI (reference sequence). The germline V and J ends were trimmed by 6 bases and 2 bases, with 17 bases remaining between them. The CDR3: CASSRSQGYGNQPQHF. The CDR3 DNA reads TGTGCCAGCAGCCGATCACAGGGATATGGCAATCAGCCCCAGCATTTT.

This chain links TRBV7-9 with TRBJ2-7, with D unclear. The CDR3 spans 15 residues. Germline CDR1 SEHNR, CDR2 FQNEAQ (reference sequence). Trimming removed 5 bases from V and 0 bases from J, with 14 bases in between. The CDR3 bases are TGTGCCAGCAGCCCCACTTCCGGAAGCTCCTACGAGCAGTACTTC. As protein: CASSPTSGSSYEQYF.

This clone was picked up a small number of times. The chain joins TRBV30 to TRBJ2-5; no clear D. Germline values: CDR1 GTSNPN, CDR2 SVGIG (reference sequence). Trimming stripped 5 bases from V and 5 bases from J, with 9 bases between. The CDR3 loop spans 11 amino acids. The DNA of the CDR3 is TGTGCCTGGTCCCTGGGGGAGACCCAGTACTTC. Translation gives CAWSLGETQYF.

This clone was seen a handful of times. V gene TRBV5-4 combines with J gene TRBJ1-1; TRBD1 is a possible D gene (5 bases). Germline assignment: CDR1 SGHNT and CDR2 YYREEE (reference sequence). V dropped 3 bases and J dropped 5 bases, with 8 bases sitting between them. The CDR3 extends over 12 amino acids. CDR3 coding DNA: TGTGCCAGCAGCTGGGGCAGGACTGAAGCTTTCTTT. It codes for CASSWGRTEAFF.

The chain carries TRBV5-1 and TRBJ1-4, with D tentatively TRBD1 (5 bases). V lost 4 bases and J 2 bases, leaving 6 bases between the germline ends. The CDR3 consists of 13 residues. Germline-derived CDR1 and CDR2 are SGHRS and YFSETQ. The CDR3: CASSRDTNEKLFF. The CDR3 coding sequence is TGCGCCAGCAGCCGGGACACTAATGAAAAACTGTTTTTT.

V is TRBV7-2 and J is TRBJ1-2; D is uncertain. Trimming pared 5 bases from V and 4 bases from J, leaving 14 bases between. The germline CDR1 and CDR2 sequences are SGHTA and FQGNSA. The CDR3 is made up of 14 amino acids. The CDR3 region is CASSTGLYLYGYTF. Written as DNA, the CDR3 is TGTGCCAGCAGCACGGGATTGTACCTCTATGGCTACACCTTC.

The J gene is TRBJ1-4, the V gene TRBV5-8; 8 nucleotides match TRBD1. V gave up 1 base and J gave up 3 bases; unmatched junction bases: 5. Germline V gene lookup returns CDR1 SGHTS and CDR2 YDEGEE. There are 16 residues in the CDR3. The CDR3: CASSLRTGIPNEKLFF. CDR3 nucleotides: TGTGCCAGCAGCTTGAGGACAGGGATTCCTAATGAAAAACTGTTTTTT. The full variable domain, with the rest looked up from reference TRBV5-8 and TRBJ1-4, is EAGVTQSPTHLIKTRGQQATLRCSPISGHTSVYWYQQALGLGLQFLLWYDEGEERNRGNFPPRFSGRQFPNYSSELNVNALELEDSALYLCASSLRTGIPNEKLFFGSGTQLSVL.

DNA for the CDR3: TGTGCCTGGAGCCTTAAAGGTGGAGAGACCCAGTACTTC. It encodes CAWSLKGGETQYF. The genes are TRBV30 and TRBJ2-5; D is unclear. This CDR3 region has 13 residues. The ends were cut back, 3 bases at V and 4 bases at J, with 12 bases in the middle. Germline values: CDR1 GTSNPN, CDR2 SVGIG (reference sequence).

The chain employs TRBV5-1 and TRBJ2-7; 8 bases align to TRBD2. This CDR3 has 15 residues. From germline, CDR1 is SGHRS and CDR2 YFSETQ. J lost 2 bases, V lost 0 bases, and 4 bases had no gene match. The CDR3 DNA is TGCGCCAGCAGCTTGGCAGCGGGGGAAGCCTACGAGCAGTACTTC. Translating it yields CASSLAAGEAYEQYF.

The V call is TRBV19, the J call TRBJ1-3; unclear D gene. V gave up 5 bases and J gave up 0 bases, with 20 bases separating them. Germline lookup yields CDR1 LNHDA and CDR2 SQIVND (reference sequence). This CDR3 is 18 amino acids long. The CDR3 sequence: CASSPRIGLLSSGNTIYF. The CDR3 nucleotides read TGTGCCAGTAGTCCTCGAATCGGACTTTTGAGCTCTGGAAACACCATATATTTT.

The genes are TRBV18 and TRBJ2-7; the D gene is possibly TRBD2 (7 bases). This CDR3 is built from 15 residues. Germline V gene data show CDR1 as KGHSH and CDR2 as LQKENI. The V end was cut by 0 bases, the J end by 2 bases, with 11 bases between. The DNA of the CDR3 is TGTGCCAGCTCACCACCGGCGGGGGCCGCCTACGAGCAGTACTTC. It is translated as CASSPPAGAAYEQYF.

The gene calls are TRBV7-8 and TRBJ1-5; D remains unclear. The CDR3 sequence is 14 residues long. The V end lost 6 bases, the J end lost 1 base, and 10 bases lay between the germline ends. CDR1 is SGHVS and CDR2 is FQNEAQ in the germline V gene. The CDR3 nucleotides are TGTGCCAGCAGGGCTACAGCGAGCAATCAGCCCCAGCATTTT. Translated, it gives CASRATASNQPQHF.